This is a list of T cell receptor beta chains from one sample in a study of T-cell memory formation after mild COVID-19. TCRdb itself ran the 5' RACE reads through MiXCR, one entry per CDR3 protein. This sample has around 310,000 distinct CDR3 sequences; roughly an eighth occur once, and the top ten carry roughly 21%. Sequenced material: PBMCs or a T cell subset sorted from them (not recorded which). These TCRs come from a man aged 18 to 29 who had mild COVID-19 (a few samples of this study predate the infection). Cell type and time point are not known. Each CDR3 is given with its conserved first and last residue. The D gene is left open where the match is weak. Only part of the rows carry a size: once, few, many, or a class if the clone is expanded.

D gene | clone size | J gene | V gene | CDR3 protein | CDR3 DNA
. | few | TRBJ1-5 | TRBV28 | CASSTYWQPQHF | TGTGCCAGCAGTACTTATTGGCAGCCCCAGCATTTT
. | few | TRBJ1-2 | TRBV7-9 | CASSLGQLSNYGYTF | TGTGCCAGCAGCTTAGGGCAGCTCTCTAACTATGGCTACACCTTC
. | . | TRBJ2-5 | TRBV5-6 | CASSSYGPPLQETQYF | TGTGCCAGCAGCTCGTATGGACCACCCCTCCAAGAGACCCAGTACTTC
TRBD1 | few | TRBJ1-2 | TRBV6-5 | CASRFDRGPGYTF | TGTGCCAGCAGATTCGACAGGGGGCCGGGCTACACCTTC
. | few | TRBJ2-7 | TRBV20-1 | CSARTIGGRRRLGEQYF | TGCAGTGCTAGAACCATTGGGGGCAGGAGACGGCTAGGGGAGCAGTACTTC
TRBD2 | once | TRBJ2-1 | TRBV12-3/TRBV12-4 | CASSFSAGGRNEQFF | TGTGCCAGCAGTTTTTCGGCGGGGGGGCGGAATGAGCAGTTCTTC
. | . | TRBJ2-3 | TRBV3-1 | CASSQVRASTDTQYF | TGTGCCAGCAGCCAAGTAAGGGCTAGCACAGATACGCAGTATTTT
TRBD1 | . | TRBJ2-1 | TRBV7-9 | CASSSRRDRAYNEQFF | TGTGCCAGCAGCAGCCGCCGGGACAGGGCTTACAATGAGCAGTTCTTC
. | . | TRBJ1-2 | TRBV6-6 | CASTLQGPYGYTF | TGTGCCAGTACCTTACAGGGACCCTATGGCTACACCTTC
. | many | TRBJ1-5 | TRBV4-1 | CASSQADSVNQPQHF | TGCGCCAGCAGCCAAGCCGACAGCGTCAATCAGCCCCAGCATTTT
TRBD1 | few | TRBJ2-5 | TRBV20-1 | CSVMTGGEETQYF | TGCAGTGTTATGACAGGGGGCGAGGAGACCCAGTACTTC
TRBD1 | few | TRBJ2-1 | TRBV9 | CASSTTPGGAYNEQFF | TGTGCCAGCAGCACCACGCCAGGGGGCGCCTACAATGAGCAGTTCTTC
TRBD1 | . | TRBJ2-1 | TRBV5-4 | CASSFETGLYNEQFF | TGTGCCAGCAGCTTTGAGACAGGGCTCTACAATGAGCAGTTCTTC